This entry lists 8 T cell receptor beta chains sequenced from one sample in a study of shared clonotypes between healthy human individuals. Cells designated naive CD8 were CD45RO-negative and were positively selected for CCR7, with terminally differentiated effector memory CD45RA+ cells excluded. TCRdb keeps only in-frame clones here, not all; method: immunoSEQ multiplex PCR. The sample holds around 2,000,000 clones, just over 90% seen once. The sample was naive CD8+ T cells from PBMCs. The receptors come from a man aged 18-30 years in good health. Some clones in this sample may be carry-over from other donors' samples.

This clone came up once. The chain combines TRBV7-9 with TRBJ2-4; 8 bases are a match to TRBD1. Trimming removed 4 bases from V and 4 bases from J; junction bases left unmatched: 3. Germline lookup yields CDR1 SEHNR and CDR2 FQNEAQ (reference sequence). This CDR3 has 14 amino acids. The CDR3 coding sequence is TGTGCCAGCAGCTGGGGACAGGAAAAAAACATTCAGTACTTC. Amino acids: CASSWGQEKNIQYF. Drawing the rest from reference TRBV7-9 and TRBJ2-4, the complete variable domain is DTGVSQNPRHKITKRGQNVTFRCDPISEHNRLYWYRQTLGQGPEFLTYFQNEAQLEKSRLLSDRFSAERPKGSFSTLEIQRTEQGDSAMYLCASSWGQEKNIQYFGAGTRLSVL.

This chain connects TRBV7-3 to TRBJ2-3; D possibly corresponds to TRBD2 (5 bases). Trimming shortened V by 6 bases and J by 6 bases, and 19 bases separated the two germline ends. This CDR3 region has 15 residues. The germline V gene has CDR1 SGHTA and CDR2 FQGTGA. For the CDR3, the DNA is TGTGCCAGCAGTCAAGGACGGGGAAGGGCGGATACGCAGTATTTT. Translation gives CASSQGRGRADTQYF. Full variable domain (outside the CDR3, taken from reference TRBV7-3 and TRBJ2-3): GAGVSQTPSNKVTEKGKYVELRCDPISGHTALYWYRQSLGQGPEFLIYFQGTGAADDSGLPNDRFFAVRPEGSVSTLKIQRTERGDSAVYLCASSQGRGRADTQYFGPGTRLTVL.

The V call is TRBV5-6, the J call TRBJ2-7, with 11 bases that match TRBD2. Germline-derived CDR1 and CDR2 are SGHDT and YYEEEE. J lost 2 bases, V lost 0 bases, and 4 bases had no gene match. This CDR3 region has 16 residues. CDR3 DNA: TGTGCCAGCAGCTTGGGGGGGACTAGCGGACCCTACGAGCAGTACTTC. Encoded protein: CASSLGGTSGPYEQYF.

The J gene is TRBJ1-1, the V gene TRBV7-9; D possibly corresponds to TRBD1 (5 bases). Trimming cost V 5 bases and J 5 bases, with 18 bases left between them. Germline CDR1 and CDR2: SEHNR and FQNEAQ (reference sequence). There are 15 residues in the CDR3. CDR3 protein: CASSQKLGLETEAFF. The DNA of the CDR3 is TGTGCCAGCAGCCAAAAGTTGGGGCTTGAGACTGAAGCTTTCTTT.

The V and J genes are TRBV7-2 and TRBJ2-7; D is perhaps TRBD2 (5 bases). This CDR3 comprises 14 residues. Between the trimmed V and J ends, which lost 3 bases and 2 bases, there was a span of 11 bases. CDR1 is SGHTA and CDR2 is FQGNSA in the germline V gene. The CDR3 nucleotides are TGTGCCAGCAGCTTTCACCAACTAGCCTACGAGCAGTACTTC. Protein product: CASSFHQLAYEQYF.

This rearrangement joins TRBV9 to TRBJ1-5; tentative D call: TRBD1 (5 bases). V shed 0 bases and J shed 5 bases, with 12 bases lying between them. The CDR3 has 15 amino acids. From germline, CDR1 is SGDLS and CDR2 YYNGEE. DNA of the CDR3: TGTGCCAGCAGCGTAGATGGCAGGGCTCATCAGCCCCAGCATTTT. Protein: CASSVDGRAHQPQHF.

This clone has more than one count but fewer than ten. Other DNA variants within this sample encode the same CDR3. The chain couples TRBV29-1 to TRBJ1-2; 7 bases map to TRBD1. Germline trimming cut 5 bases from V and 4 bases from J; bases unmatched to any gene: 1. The CDR3 totals 11 residues. From germline, CDR1 is SQVTM and CDR2 ANQGSEA. CDR3 nucleotide sequence: TGCAGCGTTCGGGACAGCTATGGCTACACCTTC. It encodes CSVRDSYGYTF.

V is TRBV6-5 and J is TRBJ1-1; D unresolved. V lost 4 bases and J 8 bases, leaving 8 bases between the germline ends. The CDR3 is made up of 11 amino acids. Germline loops: CDR1 MNHEY, CDR2 SVGAGI. The CDR3 DNA follows: TGTGCCAGCAGTTGGGCACGGGAAGCTTTCTTT. It yields the protein CASSWAREAFF.